The 23 T cell receptor beta chains listed next were all sequenced from one sample in a study of CD8+CD57+ T cells in acquired aplastic anemia. Profiling that covered TCR beta VDJ and CDR3 relied on genomic DNA as its template. A single record per CDR3 protein comes from TCRdb applying MiXCR to the reads. This sample carries about 210,000 distinct CDR3 sequences, 61% of them seen once, and the ten largest clones take approximately 30%. Material for sequencing was sorted CD4+, CD8+, or CD8+CD57+ T cells (not recorded which) from PBMCs. These TCRs come from a human donor in good health.

V gene TRBV20-1 combines with J gene TRBJ2-1, with D uncertain. Germline V gives CDR1 DFQATT, CDR2 SNEGSKA (reference sequence). This CDR3 is 11 amino acids long. With 6 bases removed from V and 6 bases from J, the gap between germline ends came to 9 bases. CDR3 DNA sequence: TGCAGTGCCGAGGCAGGCAATGAGCAGTTCTTC. Encoded protein: CSAEAGNEQFF.

CDR3 protein: CATSDSLAGGRHEQYF. CDR3 nucleotides: TGTGCCACCAGTGACTCCCTAGCGGGAGGTCGCCACGAGCAGTACTTC. The chain links TRBV24-1 to TRBJ2-7; the match to TRBD2 covers 11 bases. This CDR3 spans 16 amino acids. The V gene's germline CDR1 is KGHDR and CDR2 SFDVKD. V shed 4 bases and J 5 bases; nucleotides not matched to a gene: 9.

The chain couples TRBV19 to TRBJ1-5; D gene ambiguous. CDR3 length equals 17 residues. Germline V gene sequence: CDR1 LNHDA, CDR2 SQIVND (reference sequence). V shed 5 bases and J shed 0 bases, with 17 bases lying between them. CDR3 DNA sequence: TGTGCCAGTAGTGCCCGACACGGTTGGAATAGCAATCAGCCCCAGCATTTT. Its protein product is CASSARHGWNSNQPQHF.

The chain links TRBV7-8 to TRBJ2-1; 7 bases map to TRBD2. The CDR3 totals 14 residues. J gave up 9 bases and V 3 bases, and 8 bases lay outside the gene matches. Germline V gene sequence: CDR1 SGHVS, CDR2 FQNEAQ. CDR3 sequence reads: CASSFRGSHSEQFF. The CDR3, as DNA: TGTGCCAGCAGCTTTCGCGGGAGCCACAGTGAGCAGTTCTTC. Supplemented by reference TRBV7-8 and TRBJ2-1, the full variable domain reads GAGVSQSPRYKVAKRGQDVALRCDPISGHVSLFWYQQALGQGPEFLTYFQNEAQLDKSGLPSDRFFAERPEGSVSTLKIQRTQQEDSAVYLCASSFRGSHSEQFFGPGTRLTVL.

As for this clonotype: Just one base apart from a much larger clone, this may be a read error. The CDR3 region has the DNA TGTGCCCGGAGTGAGCCGGAGGCCTACAATGAGCAGTTCTTC. Translated: CARSEPEAYNEQFF. The chain recombines TRBV30 with TRBJ2-1; TRBD2 is a possible D gene (5 bases). The CDR3 covers 14 residues. CDR1 and CDR2 (germline): GTSNPN, SVGIG (reference sequence). Complete variable domain (other parts from reference TRBV30 and TRBJ2-1): SQTIHQWPATLVQPVGSPLSLECTVEGTSNPNLYWYRQAAGRGLQLLFYSVGIGQISSEVPQNLSASRPQDRQFILSSKKLLLSDSGFYLCARSEPEAYNEQFFGPGTRLTVL.

The chain employs TRBV29-1 and TRBJ1-2, with a possible D match to TRBD1 (6 bases). CDR1 is SQVTM, CDR2 ANQGSEA, per germline. The CDR3 has 12 residues. Trimming cost V 3 bases and J 7 bases, with 12 bases left between them. The CDR3 DNA sequence: TGCAGCGTTGACGGGGGGCAGGCTGGCTACACCTTC. Translation: CSVDGGQAGYTF.

This clonotype was counted between two and nine times. The chain couples TRBV7-8 to TRBJ1-1; a possible D gene is TRBD1 (5 bases). With 6 bases removed from V and 1 base from J, the gap between germline ends came to 9 bases. The germline V gene has CDR1 SGHVS and CDR2 FQNEAQ. CDR3 length equals 13 residues. The CDR3 loop is CASRRDRNTEAFF. The CDR3 DNA follows: TGTGCCAGCAGAAGAGACAGGAACACTGAAGCTTTCTTT.

This clonotype showed up just once. The chain employs TRBV11-3 and TRBJ2-2; 7 bases agree with TRBD2. Germline CDR1 and CDR2: SGHNT and YENEEA. The CDR3 is made up of 16 amino acids. The V and J ends lost 5 bases and 0 bases, in that order; junction bases with no gene match: 6. The CDR3: CASSPSGITNTGELFF. CDR3 nucleotides: TGTGCCAGCAGCCCTAGCGGTATCACGAACACCGGGGAGCTGTTTTTT.

The V and J genes are TRBV24-1 and TRBJ2-7; D tentatively reads TRBD1 or TRBD2 (5 bases each). CDR1 and CDR2 from the germline V gene are KGHDR and SFDVKD. The V end was cut by 4 bases, the J end by 4 bases, with 16 bases between. This CDR3 contains 15 residues. The CDR3 nucleotides read TGTGCCACCAGTGACAACAGCGTTGGGGGATACGAGCAGTACTTC. Protein product: CATSDNSVGGYEQYF.

V usage is TRBV20-1 and J usage is TRBJ2-1; tentative D call: TRBD1 (6 bases). CDR1 and CDR2 (germline): DFQATT, SNEGSKA (reference sequence). V was shortened by 3 bases and J by 2 bases, with 11 bases between the two germline ends. The CDR3 is made up of 14 amino acids. The CDR3 bases are TGCAGTGCTAGGTGGCAGGGGACCTACAATGAGCAGTTCTTC. Translation gives CSARWQGTYNEQFF.

This clonotype was detected many times. This chain uses TRBV10-1 with TRBJ2-3; D gene ambiguous. Deletions cut 7 bases from V and 2 bases from J, with 7 bases between. Germline CDR1 is WNHNN and CDR2 is SYGVQD (reference sequence). The CDR3 runs to 12 residues. The CDR3 spells CASIADTDTQYF. As DNA, the CDR3 is TGCGCCAGCATCGCAGACACAGATACGCAGTATTTT.

This clonotype was detected once. The J gene is TRBJ2-1, the V gene TRBV20-1, with TRBD2 matching 10 bases. With V trimmed by 6 bases and J by 8 bases, 7 bases remained unmatched. This CDR3 region has 13 residues. The germline gives CDR1 DFQATT, CDR2 SNEGSKA (reference sequence). The CDR3 nucleotides read TGCAGTGCCCCGGGACTAGCGATCCATGAGCAGTTCTTC. Translation gives CSAPGLAIHEQFF.

This clonotype was detected many times. The chain employs TRBV19 and TRBJ2-7, with D tentatively TRBD1 or TRBD2 (5 bases each). The CDR3 consists of 12 residues. With 9 bases removed from V and 1 base from J, the gap between germline ends came to 10 bases. The germline V gene encodes CDR1 LNHDA and CDR2 SQIVND (reference sequence). In nucleotides, the CDR3 is TGTGCCAGCTGGGACGGATCCTACGAGCAGTACTTC. Protein: CASWDGSYEQYF.

The chain has TRBV7-6 and TRBJ2-1; perhaps TRBD2 as D (5 bases). The CDR3 has 13 residues. V was pared by 5 bases and J by 10 bases, with 15 bases between. Germline CDR1 SGHVS, CDR2 FNYEAQ. CDR3 sequence reads: CASSPLAPREQFF. The CDR3 DNA reads as TGTGCCAGCAGCCCCTTAGCGCCGCGGGAGCAGTTCTTC.

This clonotype came up once. This chain links TRBV7-3 with TRBJ2-3; no reliable D call. The CDR3 spans 16 residues. V lost 5 bases, J lost 5 bases, and 20 bases lay in between. CDR1 and CDR2 (germline): SGHTA, FQGTGA. CDR3 amino acids: CASSTGTGALIDTQYF. CDR3 coding DNA: TGTGCCAGCAGCACCGGTACGGGTGCCCTTATAGATACGCAGTATTTT. The entire variable domain, with the rest obtained from reference TRBV7-3 and TRBJ2-3, is as follows: GAGVSQTPSNKVTEKGKYVELRCDPISGHTALYWYRQSLGQGPEFLIYFQGTGAADDSGLPNDRFFAVRPEGSVSTLKIQRTERGDSAVYLCASSTGTGALIDTQYFGPGTRLTVL.

V is TRBV5-1 and J is TRBJ1-2; 8 nucleotides line up with TRBD1. The length of the CDR3 is 15 residues. J lost 2 bases, V lost 4 bases, and 7 bases had no gene match. Per germline, CDR1 SGHRS and CDR2 YFSETQ. In DNA, the CDR3 is TGCGCCAGCAGCCTAAGGACAGGGCCAAACTATGGCTACACCTTC. Translated, it gives CASSLRTGPNYGYTF.

In this sample, this clonotype turned up many times. CDR3 loop: CASGPRETQYF. CDR3 in DNA: TGTGCCAGCGGACCCCGAGAGACCCAGTACTTC. The J gene is TRBJ2-5, the V gene TRBV7-9; no clear D gene. Germline values: CDR1 SEHNR, CDR2 FQNEAQ (reference sequence). The CDR3 has 11 residues. With 8 bases removed from V and 4 bases from J, the gap between germline ends came to 8 bases.

V and J are TRBV5-5 and TRBJ2-1, with TRBD2 matching over 12 bases. Looked up from germline, CDR1 is SGHKS and CDR2 is YYEKEE (reference sequence). CDR3 length: 17 residues. With V trimmed by 2 bases and J by 7 bases, 10 bases remained unmatched. The CDR3 coding sequence is TGTGCCAGCAGCTTCAGACTAGCGGGGGTGCCAGGGAATGAGCAGTTCTTC. Protein sequence: CASSFRLAGVPGNEQFF.

This clonotype was detected a few times. The chain recombines TRBV7-2 with TRBJ2-7; D assignment may be TRBD1 or TRBD2 (5 bases each). CDR3 length equals 12 residues. V lost 0 bases to trimming and J lost 6 bases, with 6 bases between them. Germline CDR1 SGHTA, CDR2 FQGNSA. In DNA, the CDR3 is TGTGCCAGCAGCTTAGCTGGGGGCGAGCAGTACTTC. Protein: CASSLAGGEQYF.

This clonotype came up once. The V call is TRBV7-3, the J call TRBJ1-2; D gene uncertain. This CDR3 region has 15 residues. The V end lost 5 bases, the J end lost 8 bases, and 21 bases lay between the germline ends. In germline, CDR1 is SGHTA, CDR2 FQGTGA. The CDR3 DNA is TGTGCCAGCAGCACCAGAATTGCCGGGGTGGAAGGCTACACCTTC. Its protein product is CASSTRIAGVEGYTF.

The sample holds one count of this clonotype. This sequence joins TRBV2 and TRBJ1-1; D might be TRBD1 (6 bases). The CDR3 runs to 12 residues. V was cut by 10 bases and J by 14 bases, with 23 bases left in between. Germline V gene lookup returns CDR1 SNHLY and CDR2 FYNNEI. The CDR3 bases are TGTGCCATCTGGGGGGAGGGGGGCCGGGCCTTCTTT. This codes for CAIWGEGGRAFF.

Concerning this clonotype itself: This may arise from a read error, as a much more abundant clone is one base away. The rearrangement uses TRBV6-5 and TRBJ2-7; 14 bases fit TRBD2. CDR1 and CDR2 (germline): MNHEY, SVGAGI. The CDR3 spans 15 residues. Here the CDR3 DNA reads TGTGCCAGCAGCCGTCCGGGACTAGCGGGAGACGAGCAGCACTTC. The encoded protein is CASSRPGLAGDEQHF.

This clonotype was seen many times. The chain carries TRBV12-3 or TRBV12-4 and TRBJ1-1; D is unclear. The CDR3 has 13 amino acids. V was shortened by 2 bases and J by 7 bases, with 11 bases between the two germline ends. Written as DNA, the CDR3 is TGTGCCAGCAGTTTATGGCAGACCCATGAAGCTTTCTTT. Protein sequence: CASSLWQTHEAFF.